This is a list of T cell receptor beta chains from one sample in a study of shared clonotypes between healthy human individuals. Method: immunoSEQ multiplex PCR; TCRdb's copy keeps in-frame clones and lacks some. Of 950,000 to 1,100,000 clones in the sample, approximately 80% were seen once. Sample: memory CD4+ T cells from PBMCs. The receptors stem from a man younger than 35 in good health. Some clones in this sample may be carry-over from other donors' samples. The CDR3 runs from the conserved cysteine through the conserved F or W.

v_call	j_call	cdr3_aa
TRBV5-6	TRBJ1-1	CASSSLVGWNTEAFF
TRBV7-2	TRBJ2-3	CASSHAGTWGQYF
TRBV10-3	TRBJ2-7	CAISGSGRGVEQYF
TRBV2	TRBJ1-4	CASSPGGHYREKLFF
TRBV20-1	TRBJ2-4	CSADTDELQYF
TRBV5-8	TRBJ2-5	CASSPYRGVGETQYF
TRBV6-6	TRBJ1-1	CASISVPEGNTEAFF
TRBV5-1	TRBJ2-5	CASSWGLAGLQETQYF
TRBV6-1	TRBJ2-7	CASRGSGPAAYEQYF
TRBV7-2	TRBJ2-2	CASRALGLRTGELFF
TRBV28	TRBJ2-1	CASSPRGLAGGSYYNEQFF
TRBV10-3	TRBJ1-2	CAISQVKGSYTF
TRBV9	TRBJ2-5	CASSVDPSRETQYF
TRBV30	TRBJ2-1	CAWTQGSYNEQFF
TRBV7-8	TRBJ2-3	CASSRRSGLAGPDTQYF
TRBV9	TRBJ1-4	CASSAGTGFEKLFF
TRBV4-3	TRBJ2-7	CASSQAGADYEQYF
TRBV7-8	TRBJ2-2	CASSRRATTGELFF
TRBV25-1	TRBJ1-2	CASSEFKVDYGYTF
TRBV7-2	TRBJ2-3	CASSSRVGQGVTDTQYF
TRBV7-8	TRBJ2-4	CASSLRDTNIQYF
TRBV29-1	TRBJ1-1	CSVELGRSEAFF
TRBV28	TRBJ2-2	CASSSGTSGRRGELFF
TRBV5-5	TRBJ1-5	CASSLQVGQPQHF
TRBV28	TRBJ2-3	CASSLWGKASTDTQYF
TRBV5-1	TRBJ2-7	CASSLGDILSYEQYF
TRBV18	TRBJ1-1	CASSPNRPEPGAFF
TRBV19	TRBJ1-5	CASSIGDRGLNQPQHF
TRBV7-2	TRBJ2-3	CASRAPGSTDTQYF
TRBV10-3	TRBJ1-1	CAISEERGTEAFF
TRBV27	TRBJ2-5	CASSSHGTPLEYF
TRBV2	TRBJ1-3	CASGRTGVGNTIYF
TRBV6-5	TRBJ1-1	CASSRKGTEAFF
TRBV4-2	TRBJ2-5	CASSQALAGDETQYF
TRBV6-6	TRBJ1-5	CASSPIRGQPQHF
TRBV4-3	TRBJ1-5	CASSLNAGQPQHF
TRBV2	TRBJ1-2	CASSPGQGAFYGYTF
TRBV4-1	TRBJ1-3	CASSQDDNTGNTIYF
TRBV7-8	TRBJ2-1	CASSLAGHDEQFF
TRBV7-9	TRBJ2-2	CASSLGGILGGELFF
TRBV7-2	TRBJ2-5	CASSPLRGLETQYF
TRBV28	TRBJ2-2	CASSLGGLYTGELFF
TRBV5-1	TRBJ1-4	CASSLDGQRGLKLFF
TRBV5-4	TRBJ2-1	CASSLGGASGYNEQFF
TRBV5-1	TRBJ2-7	CASSPKPADRGIGEQYF
TRBV5-1	TRBJ2-3	CASSRTGTPTSTDTQYF
TRBV7-3	TRBJ2-3	CASTLGLAVTDTQYF
TRBV11-2	TRBJ2-3	CASTRSGLAGDTQYF
TRBV6-1	TRBJ2-7	CASRTGGRWSDEQYF
TRBV5-1	TRBJ2-3	CASSFVQGTDTQYF
TRBV11-2	TRBJ2-1	CASGKTGSYNEQFF
TRBV7-2	TRBJ1-2	CASSLVGQGAEDGYTF
TRBV7-3	TRBJ2-1	CASSVTALSYNEQFF